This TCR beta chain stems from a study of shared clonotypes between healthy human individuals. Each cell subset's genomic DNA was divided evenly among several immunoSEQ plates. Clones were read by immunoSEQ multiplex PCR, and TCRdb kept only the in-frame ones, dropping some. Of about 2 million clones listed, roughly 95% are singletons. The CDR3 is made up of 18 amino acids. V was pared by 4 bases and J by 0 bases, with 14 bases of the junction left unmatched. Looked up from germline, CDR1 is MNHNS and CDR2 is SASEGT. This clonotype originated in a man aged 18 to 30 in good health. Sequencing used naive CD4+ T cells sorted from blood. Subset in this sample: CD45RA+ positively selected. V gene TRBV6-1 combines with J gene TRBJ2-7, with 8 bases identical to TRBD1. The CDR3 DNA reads TGTGCCAGCAGTGGCAGGGGGCGCGAATCCCCTTTCTCCTACGAGCAGTACTTC. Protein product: CASSGRGRESPFSYEQYF.